The next 5 T cell receptor beta chains were all read from a single sample in a study of blood T cell repertoires in COVID-19. Assay used: immunoSEQ multiplex PCR; TCRdb lists only in-frame clones, some missing. The sample carries approximately 150,000 clones, around 83% recorded once. The sample taken for sequencing was peripheral blood. The receptors were gathered from a woman aged 55-69 years with acute or convalescent COVID-19.

The genes are TRBV7-9 and TRBJ1-1; D is possibly TRBD1 (6 bases). Trimming shortened V by 0 bases and J by 1 base, and 9 bases separated the two germline ends. The CDR3 extends over 15 amino acids. The V gene's germline CDR1 is SEHNR and CDR2 FQNEAQ (reference sequence). DNA of the CDR3: TGTGCCAGCAGCTTAGCCAGGGGCGCGAACACTGAAGCTTTCTTT. Protein: CASSLARGANTEAFF.

The chain couples TRBV7-9 to TRBJ1-2; 9 bases fit TRBD1. The ends lost 3 bases at V and 7 bases at J; junction bases unmatched: 3. Germline CDR1 reads SEHNR; CDR2 reads FQNEAQ (reference sequence). The CDR3 totals 13 residues. DNA for the CDR3: TGTGCCAGCAGCTTGGGACAGGGAGGTGGCTACACCTTC. This translates into CASSLGQGGGYTF.

The rearrangement uses TRBV7-2 and TRBJ2-5, with a weak D call TRBD2 (6 bases). Germline CDR1 reads SGHTA; CDR2 reads FQGNSA. This CDR3 comprises 15 residues. V lost 3 bases to trimming and J lost 0 bases, with 11 bases between them. The CDR3 bases are TGTGCCAGCAGCTTTGGCGGGGTGTACCAAGAGACCCAGTACTTC. Translated: CASSFGGVYQETQYF.

The CDR3 nucleotides are TGTGCCAGCAGCTCCCTACTCAACACCGGGGAGCTGTTTTTT. It translates to CASSSLLNTGELFF. This rearrangement joins TRBV7-3 to TRBJ2-2; no reliable D call. The length of the CDR3 is 14 residues. The V gene's germline CDR1 is SGHTA and CDR2 FQGTGA. V was clipped by 4 bases and J by 2 bases, with 8 bases between them. Complete variable domain (other parts from reference TRBV7-3 and TRBJ2-2): GAGVSQTPSNKVTEKGKYVELRCDPISGHTALYWYRQSLGQGPEFLIYFQGTGAADDSGLPNDRFFAVRPEGSVSTLKIQRTERGDSAVYLCASSSLLNTGELFFGEGSRLTVL.

The rearrangement joins TRBV4-1 to TRBJ1-1; TRBD1 aligns across 10 bases. V shed 4 bases and J 5 bases; nucleotides not matched to a gene: 7. The CDR3 length is 15 residues. Germline loops: CDR1 MGHRA, CDR2 YSYEKL. The CDR3 is CASSLRQGAKTEAFF. In DNA form, the CDR3 reads TGCGCCAGCAGCCTCCGACAGGGGGCAAAGACTGAAGCTTTCTTT.